This T cell receptor (beta chain) was retrieved from a study of response to subunit inactivated influenza vaccine listed by TCRdb under 2018. Background on the whole study: To follow how T cells responded to a trivalent subunit inactivated influenza vaccine, the researchers relied on deep quantitative profiling of the T cell receptor repertoire. Study-wide findings and limitations: The authors suggested that each seasonal influenza vaccination may recruit only a limited number of new T cells.

Receptor libraries were prepared by RT-PCR. TCRdb lists the instrument as Illumina HiSeq 2500. TCRdb applied fastp at Q25 and MiXCR to the public reads, then kept only in-frame beta chains. Entries that share a CDR3 protein sequence are merged under the most common genes and DNA. A total of 500,000 to 600,000 distinct CDR3 sequences appear in this sample, 10% to 15% of them only once. Clones ranked in the top ten supply around 12% of the sample. The cysteine opens and the phenylalanine closes a CDR3 of 13 amino acids. Here the CDR3 DNA is all that survives: 39 bases in frame from base 1. Trimming removed 5 bases from V and 6 bases from J, leaving 16 bases between the germline ends. Sequences DFQATT (CDR1) and SNEGSKA (CDR2) are obtained from the germline V gene (reference sequence). This clonotype was seen repeatedly, ten times or more. It lacks a known antigen. Per-nucleotide qualities are absent, and no much larger clonotype sits a single base away.

What this sample's time point label stands for: 45 to 55 days after influenza vaccine administration. The input for sequencing was PBMCs from blood, taken about 6 weeks after vaccination. Here the chain combines TRBV20-1 and TRBJ1-1; the D gene is perhaps TRBD1, on 6 matching bases. This TCR was recovered from a man in his fifties who received an inactivated influenza vaccine. Donor details come from another sample of the same person, matched by shared clones. CDR3 region: CSAETGGWAEAFF. The nucleotides are TGCAGTGCTGAGACAGGTGGTTGGGCTGAAGCTTTCTTT.